This T cell receptor (beta chain) was captured in a study of cytomegalovirus exposure and HLA in healthy donors. The CDR3 has 15 amino acids. Germline trimming cut 2 bases from V and 4 bases from J; bases unmatched to any gene: 5. Germline CDR1 is WNHNN and CDR2 is SYGVQD (reference sequence). This clone is a singleton in its sample. Its antigen is still unknown. The PCR ran on 60 Vbeta and 13 Jbeta primers. Generated by immunoSEQ multiplex PCR, the TCRdb table keeps only in-frame clones and is missing some. The sample records 55,000 to 80,000 clones, roughly two thirds being singletons. Healthy bone marrow donors formed the donor group. Study conclusions and caveats: Relative to the approximately 680-donor mean, N-insertions were reportedly fewer in an Asian-associated ancestry cluster in a later analysis. In all likelihood, a cluster of highly shared sequence variants was a sequencing artifact. HLA-A and HLA-B allele assignments for most subjects were reportedly predicted accurately using TCR beta sequences.

Sequencing input: PBMCs. This chain uses TRBV10-1 with TRBJ2-3, with 8 nucleotides matching TRBD2. This clonotype was obtained from a young woman in good health and CMV-seronegative. DNA for the CDR3: TGCGCCAGCAGTGAGACGCGGGGGGCTGCAGATACGCAGTATTTT. As protein: CASSETRGAADTQYF.